This T cell receptor (beta chain) is from a study of blood T cell repertoires in COVID-19. Libraries were prepared by immunoSEQ multiplex PCR; TCRdb keeps only in-frame clonotypes and omits some of them. The sample holds 350,000 to 400,000 clones, roughly 90% seen once. The CDR3 totals 13 residues. V dropped 5 bases and J dropped 14 bases, with 16 bases sitting between them. Per the germline V gene, CDR1 is MNHEY and CDR2 is SVGEGT. In this sample, this clone turned up a few times. This TCR was recovered from a woman aged 25 to 45 with acute COVID-19. Sequenced: PBMCs or T cells enriched from blood (not recorded which). The chain is built from TRBV6-2 or TRBV6-3 and TRBJ1-6; tentative D call: TRBD1 (6 bases). The CDR3 spells CASSAPQGRSLHF. The CDR3 DNA follows: TGTGCCAGCAGTGCTCCACAGGGCAGGTCCCTCCACTTT.